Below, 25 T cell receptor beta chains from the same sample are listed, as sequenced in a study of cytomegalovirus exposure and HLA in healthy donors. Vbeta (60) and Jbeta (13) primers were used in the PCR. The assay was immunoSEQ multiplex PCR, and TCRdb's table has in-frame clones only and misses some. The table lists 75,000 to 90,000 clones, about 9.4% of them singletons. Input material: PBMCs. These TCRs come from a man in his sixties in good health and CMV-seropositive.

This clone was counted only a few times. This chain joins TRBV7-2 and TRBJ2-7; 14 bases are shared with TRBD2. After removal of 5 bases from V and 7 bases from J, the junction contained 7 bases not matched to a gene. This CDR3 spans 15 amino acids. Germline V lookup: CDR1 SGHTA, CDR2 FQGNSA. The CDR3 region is CASSPRLAGGWEQYF. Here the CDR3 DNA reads TGTGCCAGCAGCCCCCGACTAGCGGGAGGGTGGGAGCAGTACTTC.

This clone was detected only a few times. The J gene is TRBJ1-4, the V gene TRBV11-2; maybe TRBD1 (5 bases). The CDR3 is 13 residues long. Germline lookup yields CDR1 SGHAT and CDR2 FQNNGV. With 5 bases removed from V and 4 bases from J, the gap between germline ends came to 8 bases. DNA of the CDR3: TGTGCCAGCAGCCAACAGGTTAATGAAAAACTGTTTTTT. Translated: CASSQQVNEKLFF.

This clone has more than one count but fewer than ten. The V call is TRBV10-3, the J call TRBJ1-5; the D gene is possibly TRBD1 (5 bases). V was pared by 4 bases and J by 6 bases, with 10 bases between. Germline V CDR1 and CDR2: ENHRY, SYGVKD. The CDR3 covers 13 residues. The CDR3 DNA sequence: TGTGCCATCAGTGTCGCCGGGGGTCAGCCCCAGCATTTT. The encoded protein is CAISVAGGQPQHF.

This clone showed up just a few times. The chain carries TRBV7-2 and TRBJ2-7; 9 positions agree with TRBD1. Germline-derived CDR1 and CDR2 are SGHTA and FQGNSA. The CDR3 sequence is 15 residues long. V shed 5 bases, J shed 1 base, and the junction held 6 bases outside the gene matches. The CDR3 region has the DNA TGTGCCAGCAGCCCAGATGGACAGGGGTCCTACGAGCAGTACTTC. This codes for CASSPDGQGSYEQYF.

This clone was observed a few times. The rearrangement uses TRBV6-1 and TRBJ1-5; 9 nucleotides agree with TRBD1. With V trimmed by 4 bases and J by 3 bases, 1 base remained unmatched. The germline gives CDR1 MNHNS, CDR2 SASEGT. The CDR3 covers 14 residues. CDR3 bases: TGTGCCAGCAGTGGGACAGGGGTCAATCAGCCCCAGCATTTT. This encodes CASSGTGVNQPQHF.

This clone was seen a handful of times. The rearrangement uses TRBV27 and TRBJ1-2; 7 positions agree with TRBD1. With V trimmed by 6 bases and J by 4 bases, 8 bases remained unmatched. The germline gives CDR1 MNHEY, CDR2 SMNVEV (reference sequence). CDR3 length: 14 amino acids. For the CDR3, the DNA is TGTGCCAGCAGGACCGGGGACAGAACCTATGGCTACACCTTC. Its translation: CASRTGDRTYGYTF.

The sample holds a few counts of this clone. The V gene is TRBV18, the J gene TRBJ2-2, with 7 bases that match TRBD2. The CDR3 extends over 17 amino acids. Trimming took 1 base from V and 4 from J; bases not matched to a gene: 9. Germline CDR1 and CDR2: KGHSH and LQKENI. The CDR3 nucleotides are TGTGCCAGCTCACCACTCTCTGATAGCGGGTTCACCGGGGAGCTGTTTTTT. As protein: CASSPLSDSGFTGELFF.

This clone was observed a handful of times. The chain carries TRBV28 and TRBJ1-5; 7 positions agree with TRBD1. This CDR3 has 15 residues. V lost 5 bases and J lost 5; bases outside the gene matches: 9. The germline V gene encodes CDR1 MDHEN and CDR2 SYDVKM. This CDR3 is CASSPYRGSDQPQHF. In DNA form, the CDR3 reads TGTGCCAGCAGTCCCTACAGGGGATCGGATCAGCCCCAGCATTTT. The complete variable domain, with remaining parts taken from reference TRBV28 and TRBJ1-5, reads DVKVTQSSRYLVKRTGEKVFLECVQDMDHENMFWYRQDPGLGLRLIYFSYDVKMKEKGDIPEGYSVSREKKERFSLILESASTNQTSMYLCASSPYRGSDQPQHFGDGTRLSIL.

In DNA form, the CDR3 reads TGTGCCAGCAGTAGGGGCCTGAGGAACACTGAAGCTTTCTTT. This codes for CASSRGLRNTEAFF. This chain joins TRBV6-5 and TRBJ1-1, with a weak D call TRBD1 (5 bases). The CDR3 has 14 amino acids. Per the germline V gene, CDR1 is MNHEY and CDR2 is SVGAGI. Trimming took off 5 bases at V and 1 base at J, with 11 bases between the two ends.

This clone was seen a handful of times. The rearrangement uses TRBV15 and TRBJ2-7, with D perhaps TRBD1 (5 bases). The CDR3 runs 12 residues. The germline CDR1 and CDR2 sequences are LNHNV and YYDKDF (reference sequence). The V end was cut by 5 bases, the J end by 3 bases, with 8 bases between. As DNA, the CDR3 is TGTGCCACCAGCGACAGCTACTACGAGCAGTACTTC. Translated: CATSDSYYEQYF.

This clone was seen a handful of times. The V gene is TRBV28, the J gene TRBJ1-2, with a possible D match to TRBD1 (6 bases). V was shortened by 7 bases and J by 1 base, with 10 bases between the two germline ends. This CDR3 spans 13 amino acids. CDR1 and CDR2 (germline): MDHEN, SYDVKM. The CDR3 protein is CASTLGGNYGYTF. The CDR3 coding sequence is TGTGCCAGCACCCTAGGGGGTAACTATGGCTACACCTTC.

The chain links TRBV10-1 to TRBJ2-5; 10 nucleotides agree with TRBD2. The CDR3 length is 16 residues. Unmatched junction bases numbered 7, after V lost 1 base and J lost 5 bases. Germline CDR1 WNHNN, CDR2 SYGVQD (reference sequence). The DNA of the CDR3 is TGCGCCAGCAGTGAGTTGAAGCGGGGGGGCAGGGAGACCCAGTACTTC. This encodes CASSELKRGGRETQYF.

Here the CDR3 reads CASSELGHRLFF. The CDR3 nucleotides read TGTGCCAGCAGTGAATTGGGACATCGACTGTTTTTT. V is TRBV25-1 and J is TRBJ1-4; weak D call: TRBD1 (6 bases). The CDR3 loop spans 12 amino acids. Germline assignment: CDR1 MGHDK and CDR2 SYGVNS. The ends were cut back, 1 base at V and 13 bases at J, with 10 bases in the middle.

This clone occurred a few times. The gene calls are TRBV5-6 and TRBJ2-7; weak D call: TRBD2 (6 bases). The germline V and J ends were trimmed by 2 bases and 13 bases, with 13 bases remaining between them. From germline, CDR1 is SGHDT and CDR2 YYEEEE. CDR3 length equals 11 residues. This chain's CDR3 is CASSFGRDFYV. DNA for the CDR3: TGTGCCAGCAGCTTCGGCCGGGACTTCTACGTC.

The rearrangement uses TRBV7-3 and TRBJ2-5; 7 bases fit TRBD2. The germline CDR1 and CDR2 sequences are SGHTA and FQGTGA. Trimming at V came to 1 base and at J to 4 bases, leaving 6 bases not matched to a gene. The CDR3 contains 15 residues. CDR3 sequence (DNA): TGTGCCAGCAGCTTAATGGGAGGGCCAGGAGAGACCCAGTACTTC. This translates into CASSLMGGPGETQYF.

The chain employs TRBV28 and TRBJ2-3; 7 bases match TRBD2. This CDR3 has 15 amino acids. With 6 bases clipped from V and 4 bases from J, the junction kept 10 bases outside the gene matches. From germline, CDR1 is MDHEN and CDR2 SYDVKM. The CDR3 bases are TGTGCCAGCAGCCAATGGGGGGGGAAAGCAGATACGCAGTATTTT. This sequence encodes CASSQWGGKADTQYF.

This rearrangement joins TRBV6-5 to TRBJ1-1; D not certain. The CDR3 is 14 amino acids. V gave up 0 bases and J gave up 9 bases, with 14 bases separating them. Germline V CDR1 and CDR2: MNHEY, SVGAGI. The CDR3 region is CASSYSTSWHQAFF. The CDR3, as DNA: TGTGCCAGCAGTTACTCCACGTCGTGGCATCAAGCTTTCTTT.

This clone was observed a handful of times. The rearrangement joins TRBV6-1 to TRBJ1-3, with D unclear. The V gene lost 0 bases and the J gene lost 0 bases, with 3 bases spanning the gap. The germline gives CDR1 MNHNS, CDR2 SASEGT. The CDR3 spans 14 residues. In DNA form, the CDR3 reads TGTGCCAGCAGTGAAGCCAGCTCTGGAAACACCATATATTTT. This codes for CASSEASSGNTIYF.

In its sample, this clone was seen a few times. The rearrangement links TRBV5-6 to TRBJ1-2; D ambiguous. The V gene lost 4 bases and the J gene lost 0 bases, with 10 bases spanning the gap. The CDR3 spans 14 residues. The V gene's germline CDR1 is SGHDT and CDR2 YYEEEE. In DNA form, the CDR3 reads TGTGCCAGCAGCCCCTCTGGCACTAACTATGGCTACACCTTC. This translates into CASSPSGTNYGYTF.

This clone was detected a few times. CDR3 DNA: TGCAGCGTTGATCGGGGGTTCAATGGCTACACCTTC. Translated: CSVDRGFNGYTF. The J gene is TRBJ1-2, the V gene TRBV29-1, with D tentatively TRBD1 (5 bases). The CDR3 sequence is 12 residues long. V was shortened by 3 bases and J by 6 bases, with 11 bases between the two germline ends. Germline CDR1 reads SQVTM; CDR2 reads ANQGSEA.

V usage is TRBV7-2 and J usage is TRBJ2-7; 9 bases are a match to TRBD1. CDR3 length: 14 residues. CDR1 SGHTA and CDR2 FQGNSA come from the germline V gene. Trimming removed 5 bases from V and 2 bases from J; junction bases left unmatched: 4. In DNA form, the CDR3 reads TGTGCCAGCAGCGTTGGGACAGGGACCTACGAGCAGTACTTC. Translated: CASSVGTGTYEQYF. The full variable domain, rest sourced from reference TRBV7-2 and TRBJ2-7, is GAGVSQSPSNKVTEKGKDVELRCDPISGHTALYWYRQSLGQGLEFLIYFQGNSAPDKSGLPSDRFSAERTGGSVSTLTIQRTQQEDSAVYLCASSVGTGTYEQYFGPGTRLTVT.

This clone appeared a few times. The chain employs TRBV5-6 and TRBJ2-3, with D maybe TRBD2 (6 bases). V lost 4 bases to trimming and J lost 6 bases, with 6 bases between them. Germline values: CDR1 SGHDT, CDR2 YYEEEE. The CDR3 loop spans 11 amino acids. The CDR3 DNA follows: TGTGCCAGCAGCCGGGAGGATACGCAGTATTTT. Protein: CASSREDTQYF. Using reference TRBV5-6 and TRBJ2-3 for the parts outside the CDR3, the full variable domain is DAGVTQSPTHLIKTRGQQVTLRCSPKSGHDTVSWYQQALGQGPQFIFQYYEEEERQRGNFPDRFSGHQFPNYSSELNVNALLLGDSALYLCASSREDTQYFGPGTRLTVL.

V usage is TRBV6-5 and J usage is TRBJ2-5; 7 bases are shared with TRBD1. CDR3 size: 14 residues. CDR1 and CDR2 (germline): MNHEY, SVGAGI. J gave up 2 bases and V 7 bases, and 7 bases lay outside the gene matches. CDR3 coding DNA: TGTGCCAGCAACCGGGACAGAGCTCAAGAGACCCAGTACTTC. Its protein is CASNRDRAQETQYF.

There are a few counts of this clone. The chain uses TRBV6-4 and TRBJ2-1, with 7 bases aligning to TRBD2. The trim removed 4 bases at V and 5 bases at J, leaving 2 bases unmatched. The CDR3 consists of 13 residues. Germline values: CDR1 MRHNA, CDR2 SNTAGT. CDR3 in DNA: TGTGCCAGCAGTGTCGGGGGGAACAATGAGCAGTTCTTC. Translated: CASSVGGNNEQFF.

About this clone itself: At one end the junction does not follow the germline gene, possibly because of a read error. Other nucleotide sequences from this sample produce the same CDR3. CDR3: CASCRTGEYNEQFF. In DNA form, the CDR3 reads TGCGCCAGCTGTAGGACAGGGGAATACAATGAGCAATTCTTC. The chain uses TRBV10-2 and TRBJ2-1, with TRBD1 matching 9 bases. The CDR3 runs 14 residues. Germline values: CDR1 WSHSY, CDR2 SAAADI.